One and the same sample provided the 14 T cell receptor beta chains below, sequenced in a study of identical twins. MiXCR, applied by TCRdb to the 5' RACE reads, yields one record per CDR3 protein. The sample has 510,000 or so distinct CDR3 sequences, roughly 15% seen once; the top ten hold roughly 0.42%. The data were also submitted as part of a second study, on yellow fever vaccine responses in identical twins.

Sequenced material: CD4+ T cells sorted from blood. Every receptor here comes from a woman between 18 and 29 years old in good health.

This clonotype was recorded only once. The CDR3 DNA reads TGTGCCAGCATCATTAGCGGGGGGGTCTACAATGAGCAGTTCTTC. As protein: CASIISGGVYNEQFF. The V and J genes are TRBV6-1 and TRBJ2-1, with 11 bases lining up with TRBD2. Losses at the gene ends were 7 bases for V and 3 bases for J; bases not matched to a gene: 5. Germline V gene data show CDR1 as MNHNS and CDR2 as SASEGT. The CDR3 runs 15 residues.

This clonotype was picked up a small number of times. The rearrangement joins TRBV20-1 to TRBJ2-7; the match to TRBD2 covers 7 bases. CDR3 length: 12 residues. In germline, CDR1 is DFQATT, CDR2 SNEGSKA (reference sequence). CDR3 sequence reads: CSPNGEGYEQYV. Here the CDR3 DNA reads TGCAGCCCAAACGGGGAGGGGTACGAGCAGTACGTC.

This clonotype has just a few counts. The V gene is TRBV6-1, the J gene TRBJ2-5, with TRBD2 identical over 8 bases. The CDR3 totals 15 residues. The V gene's germline CDR1 is MNHNS and CDR2 SASEGT. Trimming took 6 bases from V and 1 from J; bases not matched to a gene: 7. This CDR3 reads CASSPGTSVQETQYF. The DNA for the CDR3 is TGTGCCAGCAGCCCCGGGACTAGTGTCCAAGAGACCCAGTACTTC.

This clonotype was counted many times. The V call is TRBV29-1, the J call TRBJ1-5; D call uncertain. V was cut by 4 bases and J by 0 bases, with 10 bases left in between. Germline loops: CDR1 SQVTM, CDR2 ANQGSEA. The CDR3 has 14 amino acids. CDR3: CSVVRPSSNQPQHF. CDR3 bases: TGCAGCGTTGTAAGGCCGAGTAGCAATCAGCCCCAGCATTTT.

The rearrangement joins TRBV7-6 to TRBJ2-7; weak D call: TRBD2 (6 bases). This CDR3 has 13 residues. V lost 5 bases, J lost 6 bases, and 14 bases lay in between. The germline gives CDR1 SGHVS, CDR2 FNYEAQ. CDR3 in DNA: TGTGCCAGCAGCCATCCGGGGGTTACCGAGCAGTACTTC. Its translation is CASSHPGVTEQYF.

The gene calls are TRBV29-1 and TRBJ2-5, with D perhaps matching TRBD1 (6 bases). The CDR3 contains 12 residues. CDR1 is SQVTM, CDR2 ANQGSEA, per germline. V was shortened by 8 bases and J by 4 bases, with 14 bases between the two germline ends. The CDR3 sequence: CSLEGGGETQYF. CDR3 in DNA: TGCAGCCTAGAAGGGGGTGGAGAGACCCAGTACTTC.

This clonotype has only a few counts. The chain joins TRBV7-3 to TRBJ2-1, with 8 bases matching TRBD2. J gave up 5 bases and V 4 bases, and 13 bases lay outside the gene matches. This CDR3 contains 17 residues. The germline CDR1 and CDR2 sequences are SGHTA and FQGTGA. The CDR3 nucleotides are TGTGCCAGCAGCTCCCCCCGGTCGGCGGGAGGCCACAATGAGCAGTTCTTC. This codes for CASSSPRSAGGHNEQFF.

V and J are TRBV5-1 and TRBJ2-6, with 7 bases fitting TRBD1. Germline-derived CDR1 and CDR2 are SGHRS and YFSETQ. Unmatched junction bases numbered 10, after V lost 4 bases and J lost 0 bases. The CDR3 is 18 amino acids. The CDR3 here is CASSLRQGEPSGANVLTF. In nucleotides, the CDR3 is TGCGCCAGCAGCCTGCGACAGGGTGAGCCCTCTGGGGCCAACGTCCTGACTTTC.

This sequence joins TRBV7-8 and TRBJ2-3; 8 nucleotides align to TRBD2. The CDR3 extends over 16 amino acids. The germline gives CDR1 SGHVS, CDR2 FQNEAQ. V shed 1 base, J shed 7 bases, and the junction held 10 bases outside the gene matches. The CDR3 DNA reads as TGTGCCAGCAGCTTAGAGTTTAGGAGCGGGAGTAATACGCAGTATTTT. Translation gives CASSLEFRSGSNTQYF.

The J gene is TRBJ2-1, the V gene TRBV18; D perhaps matches TRBD2 (5 bases). The CDR3 is made up of 13 amino acids. V lost 2 bases and J 9 bases, leaving 11 bases between the germline ends. Germline CDR1 KGHSH, CDR2 LQKENI. CDR3 region: CASSPALASEQFF. The CDR3 DNA follows: TGTGCCAGCTCACCAGCCCTAGCCTCTGAGCAGTTCTTC.

V is TRBV20-1 and J is TRBJ2-7; D ambiguous. Germline assignment: CDR1 DFQATT and CDR2 SNEGSKA (reference sequence). CDR3 size: 15 residues. The V end lost 0 bases, the J end lost 3 bases, and 15 bases lay between the germline ends. CDR3 amino acids: CSARDRQSKDYEQYF. DNA of the CDR3: TGCAGTGCTAGAGATCGCCAGTCTAAGGACTACGAGCAGTACTTC.

The chain is built from TRBV5-6 and TRBJ2-3; 9 bases agree with TRBD2. The CDR3 sequence is 19 residues long. The V gene's germline CDR1 is SGHDT and CDR2 YYEEEE. V was pared by 2 bases and J by 2 bases, with 15 bases of the junction left unmatched. This CDR3 reads CASSLGFATSGPFTDTQYF. CDR3 bases: TGTGCCAGCAGCTTAGGATTCGCAACTAGCGGGCCTTTCACAGATACGCAGTATTTT.

The CDR3 here is CASSSYLSGARYEQYF. The CDR3 DNA reads as TGTGCCAGCAGCTCCTACCTTTCGGGAGCGCGCTACGAGCAGTACTTC. The chain links TRBV7-9 to TRBJ2-7; TRBD2 might be the D (6 bases). Germline V gene lookup returns CDR1 SEHNR and CDR2 FQNEAQ (reference sequence). The CDR3 sequence is 16 residues long. The V end was cut by 4 bases, the J end by 3 bases, with 19 bases between.

This clonotype was observed a handful of times. The chain has TRBV20-1 and TRBJ1-5, with 9 bases fitting TRBD1. The germline gives CDR1 DFQATT, CDR2 SNEGSKA (reference sequence). The CDR3 totals 17 residues. V lost 0 bases and J lost 3; bases outside the gene matches: 9. CDR3 amino acids: CSARDLRTGDFNQPQHF. The CDR3 DNA is TGCAGTGCTAGAGATCTAAGGACAGGGGACTTCAATCAGCCCCAGCATTTT.